This TCR beta chain was sequenced during a study of siplizumab effects on memory and regulatory T cells. Findings and limits, study-wide: Memory cells seemed less diverse than naive T cells, which seemed major alloresponse contributors. Proliferating clones, CD4+ or CD8+, lacked an assignable naive or memory phenotype in roughly 80-95% of cases.

Using immunoSEQ multiplex PCR, the repertoire was profiled, and TCRdb retains in-frame clones only, with some absent. In the table there are some 110,000 clones, 93% of which are singletons. Trimming took off 4 bases at V and 3 bases at J, with 17 bases between the two ends. The germline CDR1 and CDR2 sequences are SQVTM and ANQGSEA. The CDR3 totals 15 residues. As to this clone: Its specificity is unknown.

The TCR was taken from a human donor in good health. The rearrangement joins TRBV29-1 to TRBJ2-3; D may be TRBD1 (6 bases). The sequencing input was Tregs sorted from blood. The CDR3 DNA reads as TGCAGCGTTGGAGGGGGTCAACTAGTTACAGATACGCAGTATTTT. As protein: CSVGGGQLVTDTQYF.